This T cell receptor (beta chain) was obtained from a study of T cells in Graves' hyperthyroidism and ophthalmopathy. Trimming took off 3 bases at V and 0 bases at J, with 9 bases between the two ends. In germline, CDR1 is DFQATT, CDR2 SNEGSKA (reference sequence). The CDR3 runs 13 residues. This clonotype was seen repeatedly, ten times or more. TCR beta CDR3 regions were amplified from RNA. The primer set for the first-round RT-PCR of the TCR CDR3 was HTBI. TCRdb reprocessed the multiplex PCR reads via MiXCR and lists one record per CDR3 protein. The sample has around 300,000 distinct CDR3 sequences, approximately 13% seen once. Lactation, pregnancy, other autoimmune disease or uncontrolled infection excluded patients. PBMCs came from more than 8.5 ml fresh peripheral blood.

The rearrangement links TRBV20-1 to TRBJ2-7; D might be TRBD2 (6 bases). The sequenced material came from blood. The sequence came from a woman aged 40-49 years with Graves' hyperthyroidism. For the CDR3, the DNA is TGCAGTGCTAGCCGGGACTTCTCCTACGAGCAGTACTTC. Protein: CSASRDFSYEQYF.